One and the same sample provided the 30 T cell receptor beta chains below, sequenced in a study of blood T cell repertoires in COVID-19. The table came from immunoSEQ multiplex PCR; TCRdb's copy has only in-frame clones and leaves some out. The sample lists under 150,000 clones; almost 85% were seen once. Sequencing was performed on peripheral blood. These receptor sequences come from a man in his fifties or sixties with acute or convalescent COVID-19.

The chain recombines TRBV10-3 with TRBJ2-1, with D tentatively TRBD2 (5 bases). The V gene's germline CDR1 is ENHRY and CDR2 SYGVKD. Trimming left V 6 bases short and J 0 bases short, with 15 bases between. This CDR3 has 16 amino acids. DNA for the CDR3: TGTGCCATCAGCCACACCACAACTAGCTCCTACAATGAGCAGTTCTTC. Its translation: CAISHTTTSSYNEQFF.

The chain employs TRBV4-2 and TRBJ1-2; unclear D gene. CDR1 is LGHNA and CDR2 is YNFKEQ in the germline V gene. The CDR3 is 17 residues long. Trimming shortened V by 4 bases and J by 3 bases, and 21 bases separated the two germline ends. CDR3 DNA sequence: TGTGCCAGCAGCCGCCAACCGGGAGCCCAACGGGACTATGGCTACACCTTC. It encodes CASSRQPGAQRDYGYTF.

This chain connects TRBV19 to TRBJ1-1, with 9 positions matching TRBD1. Unmatched junction bases numbered 8, after V lost 6 bases and J lost 6 bases. Looked up from germline, CDR1 is LNHDA and CDR2 is SQIVND (reference sequence). CDR3 size: 14 residues. Here the CDR3 reads CASRDRGTRAEAFF. The CDR3 DNA reads as TGTGCCAGTAGGGACAGGGGAACGAGGGCTGAAGCTTTCTTT.

The rearrangement uses TRBV6-5 and TRBJ1-3; TRBD1 might be the D (5 bases). The germline V and J ends were trimmed by 5 bases and 8 bases, with 13 bases remaining between them. This CDR3 contains 13 residues. Germline lookup yields CDR1 MNHEY and CDR2 SVGAGI. This CDR3 is CASSHRNRDTIYF. CDR3 nucleotide sequence: TGTGCCAGCAGTCACAGGAATAGGGACACCATATATTTT.

The rearrangement links TRBV11-1 to TRBJ2-5; 10 bases line up with TRBD2. Germline V gene lookup returns CDR1 SGHAT and CDR2 FQDESV (reference sequence). The length of the CDR3 is 15 residues. Trimming removed 5 bases from V and 2 bases from J; junction bases left unmatched: 5. CDR3 in DNA: TGTGCCAGCAGCCATTCTAGCGGGGGTCAAGAGACCCAGTACTTC. Translated: CASSHSSGGQETQYF.

V and J are TRBV6-5 and TRBJ1-1; 8 bases align to TRBD1. Germline V gene lookup returns CDR1 MNHEY and CDR2 SVGAGI. Unmatched junction bases numbered 3, after V lost 2 bases and J lost 4 bases. This CDR3 is 14 amino acids long. Here the CDR3 reads CASSYLGQGTEAFF. The DNA for the CDR3 is TGTGCCAGCAGTTACCTTGGACAGGGCACTGAAGCTTTCTTT.

This clone showed up just once. This rearrangement joins TRBV18 to TRBJ2-1, with 7 bases fitting TRBD1. The V and J ends lost 4 bases and 9 bases, in that order; junction bases with no gene match: 18. CDR3 size: 17 residues. Germline lookup yields CDR1 KGHSH and CDR2 LQKENI. The CDR3 loop is CASSQTPTTGESGEQFF. CDR3 in DNA: TGTGCCAGCTCACAAACCCCAACCACAGGGGAGAGCGGTGAGCAGTTCTTC.

The chain joins TRBV29-1 to TRBJ2-7; tentatively, D is TRBD1 (7 bases). The germline gives CDR1 SQVTM, CDR2 ANQGSEA. Trimming took 4 bases from V and 5 from J, leaving 15 bases between them. CDR3 length equals 13 residues. DNA of the CDR3: TGCAGCGTTGTAGGGCAGGGGGGCCACGAGCAGTACTTC. It translates to CSVVGQGGHEQYF.

This chain connects TRBV7-3 to TRBJ2-2; TRBD1 is a possible D gene (5 bases). CDR1 is SGHTA and CDR2 is FQGTGA in the germline V gene. This CDR3 is built from 16 residues. Trimming stripped 2 bases from V and 5 bases from J, with 15 bases between. CDR3 DNA sequence: TGTGCCAGCAGCTTAGTGGGGCTTGATAAAACCGGGGAGCTGTTTTTT. It translates to CASSLVGLDKTGELFF. The complete variable domain, with remaining parts taken from reference TRBV7-3 and TRBJ2-2, reads GAGVSQTPSNKVTEKGKYVELRCDPISGHTALYWYRQSLGQGPEFLIYFQGTGAADDSGLPNDRFFAVRPEGSVSTLKIQRTERGDSAVYLCASSLVGLDKTGELFFGEGSRLTVL.

V is TRBV5-8 and J is TRBJ1-4, with TRBD1 as a possible D gene (6 bases). Trimming took 7 bases from V and 7 from J, leaving 29 bases between them. This CDR3 has 18 amino acids. Germline V gives CDR1 SGHTS, CDR2 YDEGEE. CDR3 sequence reads: CASAGGRGISIVGEKLFF. The CDR3 DNA reads TGTGCCAGCGCCGGAGGCAGGGGCATTAGCATCGTGGGTGAAAAACTGTTTTTT.

The chain combines TRBV29-1 with TRBJ1-1; TRBD1 might be the D (5 bases). Germline V gene lookup returns CDR1 SQVTM and CDR2 ANQGSEA. This CDR3 has 15 residues. V shed 5 bases and J shed 0 bases, with 16 bases lying between them. CDR3 protein: CSVLRTNIMNTEAFF. In DNA form, the CDR3 reads TGCAGCGTTCTGAGGACAAATATCATGAACACTGAAGCTTTCTTT.

The chain recombines TRBV2 with TRBJ2-1, with D perhaps TRBD1 (7 bases). Germline values: CDR1 SNHLY, CDR2 FYNNEI. The V and J ends lost 6 bases and 7 bases respectively, with 16 bases between them. The CDR3 runs to 14 residues. The CDR3: CASRRDREVNEQFF. The CDR3 nucleotides read TGTGCCAGCAGGCGCGACAGGGAGGTGAATGAGCAGTTCTTC.

The V call is TRBV10-3, the J call TRBJ1-5; maybe TRBD1 (5 bases). Germline CDR1 ENHRY, CDR2 SYGVKD. Trimming took 0 bases from V and 4 from J, leaving 19 bases between them. The CDR3 runs 18 residues. In DNA, the CDR3 is TGTGCCATCAGTGAGTCGGGTAGGGTTGGGGGGATTAATCAGCCCCAGCATTTT. This codes for CAISESGRVGGINQPQHF.

This chain links TRBV5-1 with TRBJ1-5, with D unresolved. V lost 4 bases, J lost 5 bases, and 13 bases lay in between. Germline CDR1 and CDR2: SGHRS and YFSETQ. The CDR3 loop spans 14 amino acids. DNA of the CDR3: TGCGCCAGCAGCGTGTCGGGTCTCGATCAGCCCCAGCATTTT. It yields the protein CASSVSGLDQPQHF. The full variable domain, rest sourced from reference TRBV5-1 and TRBJ1-5, is KAGVTQTPRYLIKTRGQQVTLSCSPISGHRSVSWYQQTPGQGLQFLFEYFSETQRNKGNFPGRFSGRQFSNSRSEMNVSTLELGDSALYLCASSVSGLDQPQHFGDGTRLSIL.

The chain employs TRBV19 and TRBJ1-5; maybe TRBD1 (5 bases). Deletions cut 2 bases from V and 6 bases from J, with 11 bases between. Per germline, CDR1 LNHDA and CDR2 SQIVND (reference sequence). This CDR3 spans 14 amino acids. CDR3 nucleotide sequence: TGTGCCAGTAGTATACCTTTGGGGCTTCAGCCCCAGCATTTT. This gives the protein CASSIPLGLQPQHF.

This clone was detected only once. The V and J genes are TRBV5-6 and TRBJ1-2, with D perhaps matching TRBD1 (6 bases). CDR3 size: 19 residues. Trimming cost V 4 bases and J 4 bases, with 29 bases left between them. CDR1 SGHDT and CDR2 YYEEEE come from the germline V gene. CDR3: CASSNQQGSMNLVGYGYTF. CDR3 in DNA: TGTGCCAGCAGCAACCAACAGGGTTCTATGAATCTGGTGGGCTATGGCTACACCTTC.

The V and J genes are TRBV12-3 or TRBV12-4 and TRBJ1-3; no clear D gene. V dropped 8 bases and J dropped 3 bases, with 11 bases sitting between them. The CDR3 covers 13 residues. The CDR3 sequence: CASEQILGNTIYF. The DNA of the CDR3 is TGTGCCAGCGAACAGATTCTTGGAAACACCATATATTTT.

The chain employs TRBV13 and TRBJ1-4; D gene uncertain. V lost 0 bases, J lost 2 bases, and 4 bases lay in between. Germline V gene sequence: CDR1 PRHDT, CDR2 FYEKMQ (reference sequence). This CDR3 region has 14 residues. Written as DNA, the CDR3 is TGTGCCAGCAGCTTAGGGGCCACTAATGAAAAACTGTTTTTT. Translated: CASSLGATNEKLFF.

This sequence joins TRBV6-4 and TRBJ2-1; 8 nucleotides match TRBD2. CDR3 length: 15 amino acids. Trimming at V came to 3 bases and at J to 5 bases, leaving 6 bases not matched to a gene. From germline, CDR1 is MRHNA and CDR2 SNTAGT. The CDR3 DNA follows: TGTGCCAGCAGTGAACGTGCGGGGGGTAACAATGAGCAGTTCTTC. This codes for CASSERAGGNNEQFF.

The chain recombines TRBV14 with TRBJ1-1, with a tentative D call TRBD1 (6 bases). The germline gives CDR1 SGHDN, CDR2 FVKESK. This CDR3 has 15 residues. With 8 bases removed from V and 4 bases from J, the gap between germline ends came to 20 bases. CDR3 amino acids: CASEPRLGATTEAFF. CDR3 bases: TGTGCCAGCGAACCACGCCTGGGGGCGACCACTGAAGCTTTCTTT.

CDR3 amino acids: CAWSWQGAPSDTQYF. CDR3 DNA: TGTGCCTGGAGTTGGCAGGGGGCACCCTCAGATACGCAGTATTTT. This chain joins TRBV30 and TRBJ2-3, with 8 bases that match TRBD1. Per germline, CDR1 GTSNPN and CDR2 SVGIG (reference sequence). The trim removed 2 bases at V and 4 bases at J, leaving 8 bases unmatched. This CDR3 is built from 15 residues.

V and J are TRBV5-1 and TRBJ2-7, with 15 bases identical to TRBD2. Germline-derived CDR1 and CDR2 are SGHRS and YFSETQ. The trim removed 4 bases at V and 7 bases at J, leaving 9 bases unmatched. The CDR3 length is 16 residues. CDR3 DNA sequence: TGCGCCAGCAGCGCGGGACTAGCGGGAGGAATGGGGGAGCAGTACTTC. Its protein product is CASSAGLAGGMGEQYF.

This clone was picked up a small number of times. The CDR3 DNA follows: TGTGCCAGCAGCTTGGCCCGCGATTCACCCCTCCACTTT. It specifies CASSLARDSPLHF. This rearrangement joins TRBV5-6 to TRBJ1-6; D is ambiguous. The germline V gene has CDR1 SGHDT and CDR2 YYEEEE. V was clipped by 0 bases and J by 8 bases, with 6 bases between them. This CDR3 contains 13 residues.

The chain joins TRBV5-1 to TRBJ2-3; 11 bases line up with TRBD2. The ends lost 4 bases at V and 1 base at J; junction bases unmatched: 5. Germline-derived CDR1 and CDR2 are SGHRS and YFSETQ. The CDR3 loop spans 16 amino acids. In nucleotides, the CDR3 is TGCGCCAGCAGCGTACCGGGACTAGCGGGCACAGATACGCAGTATTTT. Its translation is CASSVPGLAGTDTQYF.

The rearrangement uses TRBV7-6 and TRBJ1-4; possible D gene TRBD1, 5 bases. Per germline, CDR1 SGHVS and CDR2 FNYEAQ. The CDR3 spans 15 residues. The germline V and J ends were trimmed by 0 bases and 7 bases, with 12 bases remaining between them. CDR3 in DNA: TGTGCCAGCAGCTTAGCGGCAGGGTTGGCTGAAAAACTGTTTTTT. It encodes CASSLAAGLAEKLFF.

This clone was observed a few times. This chain connects TRBV29-1 to TRBJ2-7; 8 bases match TRBD1. Germline V gene sequence: CDR1 SQVTM, CDR2 ANQGSEA. The CDR3 runs to 12 residues. The J segment lost 2 bases and the V segment lost 4 bases, leaving 1 base of the junction unmatched. The CDR3 DNA reads TGCAGCGTTGGGACAGGGCCCTACGAGCAGTACTTC. Translated, it gives CSVGTGPYEQYF.

V and J are TRBV2 and TRBJ1-4; D is perhaps TRBD1 (5 bases). Germline-derived CDR1 and CDR2 are SNHLY and FYNNEI. This CDR3 spans 11 amino acids. Trimming removed 6 bases at V and 10 bases at J, with 9 bases between. The CDR3 nucleotides are TGTGCCAGCAGCGCCGACAGAAAACTGTTTTTT. Protein sequence: CASSADRKLFF.

This sequence joins TRBV19 and TRBJ2-1, with D maybe TRBD2 (6 bases). Germline V gene data show CDR1 as LNHDA and CDR2 as SQIVND (reference sequence). Deletions cut 6 bases from V and 1 base from J, with 19 bases between. This CDR3 is built from 17 residues. The CDR3 spells CASRMGPRDLSYNEQFF. CDR3 nucleotide sequence: TGTGCCAGTAGAATGGGGCCCCGGGACTTGTCCTACAATGAGCAGTTCTTC.

This chain connects TRBV9 to TRBJ2-7; 9 positions agree with TRBD1. CDR1 and CDR2 from the germline V gene are SGDLS and YYNGEE. With 3 bases clipped from V and 3 bases from J, the junction kept 4 bases outside the gene matches. This CDR3 is built from 14 residues. The CDR3 DNA is TGTGCCAGCAGCGATACAGGGGGCTTCTACGAGCAGTACTTC. This codes for CASSDTGGFYEQYF. Full variable domain (missing parts from reference TRBV9 and TRBJ2-7): DSGVTQTPKHLITATGQRVTLRCSPRSGDLSVYWYQQSLDQGLQFLIQYYNGEERAKGNILERFSAQQFPDLHSELNLSSLELGDSALYFCASSDTGGFYEQYFGPGTRLTVT.

The chain links TRBV5-4 to TRBJ2-6, with D uncertain. Germline V gene data show CDR1 as SGHNT and CDR2 as YYREEE (reference sequence). Trimming removed 4 bases from V and 1 base from J, with 6 bases in between. This CDR3 has 14 amino acids. CDR3 coding DNA: TGTGCCAGCAGCCACAAGTCTGGGGCCAACGTCCTGACTTTC. Protein: CASSHKSGANVLTF.